The source of this T cell receptor beta chain is a study of blood T cell repertoires in COVID-19. As for the study in general: Nucleic acid was either cDNA or gDNA, and it came from T cells, B-cell-depleted T cells, or PBMCs.

Recruits, aged 18 to 89 years, lived in 20 to 30 US areas. Participants were placed into cohorts based on the clinical history they reported. Source study methods: Reference gene primer amplification yielded estimated nucleated cell counts. TCRdb's copy holds only in-frame clones and misses some; the assay was immunoSEQ multiplex PCR. V and J calls and clone size follow that table, whereas D and trimming were derived from the DNA. The data contain roughly 150,000 clones, 70% to 90% of them singletons. This CDR3 is 15 amino acids long. Between the trimmed V and J ends, which lost 3 bases and 0 bases, there was a span of 12 bases. Germline V gene sequence: CDR1 SQVTM, CDR2 ANQGSEA.

The material sequenced was PBMCs or T cells enriched from blood (not recorded which). The sequence was collected from a man aged 50-60 years who had recovered from COVID-19. The chain has TRBV29-1 and TRBJ1-3, with D tentatively TRBD1 (5 bases). Here the CDR3 reads CSVETDPSSGNTIYF. The CDR3 region has the DNA TGCAGCGTTGAGACAGACCCGTCCTCTGGAAACACCATATATTTT.